This T cell receptor (beta chain) was documented in a study of TIL therapy for anti-PD-1-resistant metastatic lung cancer. Study context: Patients had a median age of 54 years (range about 35-75).

Sequencing used immunoSEQ v3. Generated by immunoSEQ multiplex PCR, the TCRdb table keeps only in-frame clones and is missing some. The sample contains over 10,000 clones, approximately 72% of which appear only once. Looked up from germline, CDR1 is SGHTA and CDR2 is FQGTGA. The V and J ends lost 6 bases and 3 bases respectively, with 11 bases between them. The CDR3 is 13 residues long. Time point defined: pre-treatment sample, taken before nivolumab and TIL therapy. The tumor samples were excised metastases, mostly pleural nodules or supraclavicular lymph nodes. The sequencing here drew on tumor tissue, taken at baseline. This TCR came from a woman aged 30-85 years with non-small cell lung cancer. The chain employs TRBV7-3 and TRBJ1-1; D is ambiguous. The CDR3: CASSRNRDTEAFF. Here the CDR3 DNA reads TGTGCCAGCAGTAGAAATAGAGACACTGAAGCTTTCTTT.